Listed below are T cell receptor beta chains from one sample, sequenced in a study of T cell changes during pregnancy in multiple sclerosis. Clones were sequenced by immunoSEQ multiplex PCR, and TCRdb holds only the in-frame ones, with some missing. In the table there are about 68,000 clones, 75% to 95% of which are singletons. Source: peripheral blood, taken in the second trimester of pregnancy. These receptors were taken from a female donor with multiple sclerosis, enrolled in a pregnancy study. CDR3s leave out the opening cysteine and the closing phenylalanine or tryptophan. The order of the fields is D gene, J gene, V gene, CDR3 protein. The D gene is left open where the match is weak.

d_gene: .
j_gene: TRBJ2-1
v_gene: TRBV6-5
CDR3aa: ASSYGGNEQF

d_gene: .
j_gene: TRBJ2-1
v_gene: TRBV2
CDR3aa: ASKTSSYNEQF

d_gene: TRBD2
j_gene: TRBJ2-5
v_gene: TRBV5-8
CDR3aa: ASSQGLAGKQETQY

d_gene: .
j_gene: TRBJ2-2
v_gene: TRBV6-1
CDR3aa: ASSEAGGTTGELF

d_gene: .
j_gene: TRBJ1-1
v_gene: TRBV29-1
CDR3aa: SVEGAGKIEAF

d_gene: TRBD2
j_gene: TRBJ2-5
v_gene: TRBV7-7
CDR3aa: ASSPRLAGGRETQY

d_gene: TRBD1
j_gene: TRBJ1-2
v_gene: TRBV7-2
CDR3aa: ASSLAPGDRASGYT

d_gene: .
j_gene: TRBJ2-2
v_gene: TRBV27
CDR3aa: ATMRGDTGELF

d_gene: .
j_gene: TRBJ2-7
v_gene: TRBV15
CDR3aa: AIQAGLGSYEQY

d_gene: TRBD1
j_gene: TRBJ2-3
v_gene: TRBV15
CDR3aa: ATSSPGTGVGHTDTQY

d_gene: TRBD2
j_gene: TRBJ2-3
v_gene: TRBV5-1
CDR3aa: ASSLAQRGDTQY

d_gene: .
j_gene: TRBJ2-7
v_gene: TRBV18
CDR3aa: ASSPATVSYEQY

d_gene: .
j_gene: TRBJ1-4
v_gene: TRBV6-5
CDR3aa: ASSYSTGSNEKLF

d_gene: TRBD2
j_gene: TRBJ2-7
v_gene: TRBV6-1
CDR3aa: ASSPWGGNEQY

d_gene: .
j_gene: TRBJ1-1
v_gene: TRBV7-3
CDR3aa: ASSLIGRNTEAF

d_gene: TRBD1
j_gene: TRBJ1-5
v_gene: TRBV19
CDR3aa: ASRYGTDNQPQH

d_gene: .
j_gene: TRBJ2-3
v_gene: TRBV6-5
CDR3aa: ASSLTGGNADTQY

d_gene: TRBD2
j_gene: TRBJ2-3
v_gene: TRBV6-6
CDR3aa: ATTTGGLTDTQY

d_gene: TRBD1
j_gene: TRBJ1-2
v_gene: TRBV19
CDR3aa: ASSIKSGQGKNGYT

d_gene: TRBD2
j_gene: TRBJ2-4
v_gene: TRBV5-5
CDR3aa: ASSGAGERGVRGKNIQY

d_gene: .
j_gene: TRBJ1-2
v_gene: TRBV27
CDR3aa: ASSFKTGVYGYT

d_gene: TRBD2
j_gene: TRBJ2-1
v_gene: TRBV4-3
CDR3aa: ASSQEPGGGPYNEQF

d_gene: .
j_gene: TRBJ2-7
v_gene: TRBV7-2
CDR3aa: ASSLILHYEQY

d_gene: .
j_gene: TRBJ1-6
v_gene: TRBV7-3
CDR3aa: ASSFLNSPLH

d_gene: .
j_gene: TRBJ1-2
v_gene: TRBV2
CDR3aa: ASSIQAQRANYGYT

d_gene: .
j_gene: TRBJ1-3
v_gene: TRBV7-2
CDR3aa: ASSSLGGSGNTIY

d_gene: .
j_gene: TRBJ2-2
v_gene: TRBV7-3
CDR3aa: ASSLIGPGGSNTGELF

d_gene: .
j_gene: TRBJ1-2
v_gene: TRBV19
CDR3aa: ASSIPGGNYGYT

d_gene: .
j_gene: TRBJ2-7
v_gene: TRBV6-5
CDR3aa: ASSYSTGSSYEQY

d_gene: .
j_gene: TRBJ2-7
v_gene: TRBV5-4
CDR3aa: ASSLRTGPYEQY

d_gene: .
j_gene: TRBJ2-5
v_gene: TRBV27
CDR3aa: ASSLLGGGGETQY

d_gene: .
j_gene: TRBJ1-2
v_gene: TRBV10-3
CDR3aa: AISEPGSYGYT

d_gene: .
j_gene: TRBJ1-2
v_gene: TRBV7-9
CDR3aa: ASTPQDSSIYT

d_gene: .
j_gene: TRBJ2-6
v_gene: TRBV7-6
CDR3aa: ASSFQGFGGANVLT

d_gene: .
j_gene: TRBJ1-2
v_gene: TRBV29-1
CDR3aa: SARGAFYGYT

d_gene: TRBD1
j_gene: TRBJ2-1
v_gene: TRBV18
CDR3aa: ASSHPDRASYNEQF

d_gene: TRBD2
j_gene: TRBJ2-2
v_gene: TRBV6-4
CDR3aa: ASSDSAGAGELF

d_gene: TRBD1
j_gene: TRBJ1-2
v_gene: TRBV13
CDR3aa: ASSSNRGGYT

d_gene: TRBD1
j_gene: TRBJ1-2
v_gene: TRBV7-9
CDR3aa: ASWSPGETGDYGYT

d_gene: TRBD2
j_gene: TRBJ2-3
v_gene: TRBV9
CDR3aa: ASSVNAGGTDTQY

d_gene: .
j_gene: TRBJ1-1
v_gene: TRBV19
CDR3aa: ASRGAGGATEAF

d_gene: .
j_gene: TRBJ1-1
v_gene: TRBV6-6
CDR3aa: ASMPLGLNTEAF

d_gene: .
j_gene: TRBJ1-2
v_gene: TRBV9
CDR3aa: ASSVDRVGGYT